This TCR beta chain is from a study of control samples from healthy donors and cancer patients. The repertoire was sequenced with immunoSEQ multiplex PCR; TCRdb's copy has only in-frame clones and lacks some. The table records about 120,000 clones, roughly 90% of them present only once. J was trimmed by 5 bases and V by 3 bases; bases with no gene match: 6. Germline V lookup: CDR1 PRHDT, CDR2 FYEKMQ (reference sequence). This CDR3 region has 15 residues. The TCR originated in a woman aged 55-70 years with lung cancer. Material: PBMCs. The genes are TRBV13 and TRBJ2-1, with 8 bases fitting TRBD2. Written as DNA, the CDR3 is TGTGCCAGCAGCTTTCCCGGGACTAGAAACAATGAGCAGTTCTTC. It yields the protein CASSFPGTRNNEQFF.